The clone carrying this T cell receptor beta chain turned up a few times. In germline, CDR1 is SGHAT, CDR2 FQNNGV. The CDR3 covers 15 residues. The V and J ends lost 1 base and 3 bases respectively, with 13 bases between them. The data derive from a study of control samples from healthy donors and cancer patients. Data came from immunoSEQ multiplex PCR; TCRdb stores just in-frame clones and leaves some out. Here the sample spans under 450,000 clones, 80% to 95% being singletons. The source material was PBMCs. This TCR came from a man aged 35 to 55 with head and neck cancer. This chain uses TRBV11-2 with TRBJ2-7; possibly TRBD1 or TRBD2 for D (5 bases each). CDR3 in amino acids: CASSLVVGDRYEQYF. CDR3 nucleotides: TGTGCCAGCAGCTTAGTGGTTGGGGACCGCTACGAGCAGTACTTC.